The present entry profiles one TCR beta chain with its context. The entry originates in a study of T cells after somatic rescue of genetic block. Only in-frame clones appear in the TCRdb table, and some are missing; sequencing was by immunoSEQ multiplex PCR. Here the sample spans tens of thousands of clones, roughly 94% being singletons. Per germline, CDR1 SGHDN and CDR2 FVKESK. The V end was cut by 1 base, the J end by 3 bases, with 13 bases between. This CDR3 comprises 16 residues. This receptor was taken from a man aged 40-49 years. Sequenced sample: peripheral blood mononuclear cells (PBMCs). V usage is TRBV14 and J usage is TRBJ2-1, with D hard to call. CDR3 residues: CASSQGPGLVYNEQFF. CDR3 DNA sequence: TGTGCCAGCAGCCAAGGCCCCGGGCTAGTCTACAATGAGCAGTTCTTC.